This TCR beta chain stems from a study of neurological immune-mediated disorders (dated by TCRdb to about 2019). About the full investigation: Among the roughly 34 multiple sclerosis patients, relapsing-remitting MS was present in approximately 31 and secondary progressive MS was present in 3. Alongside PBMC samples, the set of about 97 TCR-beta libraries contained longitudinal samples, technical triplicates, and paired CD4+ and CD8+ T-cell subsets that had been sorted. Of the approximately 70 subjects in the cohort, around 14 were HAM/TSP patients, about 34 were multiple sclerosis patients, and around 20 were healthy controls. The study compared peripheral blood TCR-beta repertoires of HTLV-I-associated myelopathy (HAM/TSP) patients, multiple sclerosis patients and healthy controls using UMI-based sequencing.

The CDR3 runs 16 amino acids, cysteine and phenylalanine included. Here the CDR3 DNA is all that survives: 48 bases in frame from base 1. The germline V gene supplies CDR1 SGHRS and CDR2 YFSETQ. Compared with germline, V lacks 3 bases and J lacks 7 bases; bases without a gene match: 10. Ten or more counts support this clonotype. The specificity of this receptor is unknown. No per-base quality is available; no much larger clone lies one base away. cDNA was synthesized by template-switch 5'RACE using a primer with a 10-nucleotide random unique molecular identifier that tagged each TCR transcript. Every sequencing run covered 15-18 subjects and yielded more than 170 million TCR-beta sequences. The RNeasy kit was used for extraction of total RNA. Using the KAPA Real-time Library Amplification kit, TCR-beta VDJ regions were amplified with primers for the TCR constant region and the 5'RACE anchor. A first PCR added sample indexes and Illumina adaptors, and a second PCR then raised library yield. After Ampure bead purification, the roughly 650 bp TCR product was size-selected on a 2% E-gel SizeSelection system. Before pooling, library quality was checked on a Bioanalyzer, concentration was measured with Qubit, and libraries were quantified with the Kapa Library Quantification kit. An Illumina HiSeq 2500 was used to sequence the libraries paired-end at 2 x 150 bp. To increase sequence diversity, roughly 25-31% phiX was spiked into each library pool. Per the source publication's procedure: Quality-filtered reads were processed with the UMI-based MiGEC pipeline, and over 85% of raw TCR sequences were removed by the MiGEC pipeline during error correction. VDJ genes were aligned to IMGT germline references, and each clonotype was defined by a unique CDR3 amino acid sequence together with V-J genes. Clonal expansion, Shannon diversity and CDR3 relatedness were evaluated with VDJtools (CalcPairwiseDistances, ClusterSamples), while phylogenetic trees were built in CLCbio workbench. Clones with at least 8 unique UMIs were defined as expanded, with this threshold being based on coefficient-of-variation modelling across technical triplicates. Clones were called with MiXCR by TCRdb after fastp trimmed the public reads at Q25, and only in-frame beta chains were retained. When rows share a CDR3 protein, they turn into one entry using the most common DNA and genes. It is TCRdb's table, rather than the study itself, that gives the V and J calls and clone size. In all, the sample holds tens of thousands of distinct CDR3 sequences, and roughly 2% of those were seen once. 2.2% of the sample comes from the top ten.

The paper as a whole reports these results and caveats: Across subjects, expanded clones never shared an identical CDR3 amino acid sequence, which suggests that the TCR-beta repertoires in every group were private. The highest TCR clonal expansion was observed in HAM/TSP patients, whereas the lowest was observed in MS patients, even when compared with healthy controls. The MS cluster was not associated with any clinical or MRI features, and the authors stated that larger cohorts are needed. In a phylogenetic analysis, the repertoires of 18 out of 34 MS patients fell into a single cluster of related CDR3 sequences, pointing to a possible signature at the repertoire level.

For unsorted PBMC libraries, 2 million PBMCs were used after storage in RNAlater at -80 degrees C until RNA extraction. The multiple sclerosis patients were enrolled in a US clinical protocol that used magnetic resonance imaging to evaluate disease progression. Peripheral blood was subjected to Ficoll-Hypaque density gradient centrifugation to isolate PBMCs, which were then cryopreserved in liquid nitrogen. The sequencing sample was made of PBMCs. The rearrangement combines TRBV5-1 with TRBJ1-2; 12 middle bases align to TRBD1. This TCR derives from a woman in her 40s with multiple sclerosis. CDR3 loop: CASSSAPGQGASGYTF. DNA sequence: TGCGCCAGCAGCTCGGCTCCGGGACAGGGGGCGAGTGGCTACACCTTC.